This T cell receptor beta chain was obtained from a study of CD8 T cells in ankylosing spondylitis. General study points: Reports say disease-linked clones showed up significantly more in matched ankylosing spondylitis synovial fluid. It appeared that ankylosing spondylitis blood was characterized by a TCR beta motif of fewer than 10 highly homologous variants.

Turning to this clonotype: As yet, its antigen is unknown.

Germline CDR1 and CDR2: SGHRS and YFSETQ. Trimming at V came to 0 bases and at J to 4 bases, leaving 3 bases not matched to a gene. The CDR3 covers 14 residues. MiXCR, applied by TCRdb to the 5' RACE reads, yields one record per CDR3 protein. The data hold some 400,000 distinct CDR3 sequences, with approximately 20% observed a single time. The source of this sequence is a male donor with ankylosing spondylitis. V gene TRBV5-1 combines with J gene TRBJ1-2; 7 bases are a match to TRBD1. Specimen: blood, either unsorted or a sorted T cell fraction (not recorded which). The CDR3, as DNA: TGCGCCAGCAGCTTGGTATCAGGGGGCTATGGCTACACCTTC. It specifies CASSLVSGGYGYTF.